The 15 T cell receptor beta chains presented below share a single source sample, sequenced in a study of blood T cell repertoires in COVID-19. This table comes from immunoSEQ multiplex PCR, and its TCRdb copy is limited to in-frame clones, with some not included. The sample includes 250,000 to 300,000 clones, roughly 88% seen only once; the top ten take 10%. Material: peripheral blood. These receptor sequences come from a woman in her 70s with COVID-19, enrolled during active disease.

This clone was recorded only once. The genes are TRBV4-3 and TRBJ2-3; D not certain. The V end was cut by 0 bases, the J end by 6 bases, with 16 bases between. The CDR3 runs 16 residues. CDR1 and CDR2 from the germline V gene are LGHNA and YSLEER. CDR3 bases: TGCGCCAGCAGCCAAGATCTGGCTAGTGTATCCGATACGCAGTATTTT. Its protein product is CASSQDLASVSDTQYF.

The V call is TRBV27, the J call TRBJ2-1, with unresolved D. The V gene's germline CDR1 is MNHEY and CDR2 SMNVEV (reference sequence). The CDR3 is 14 residues long. Trimming left V 3 bases short and J 4 bases short, with 10 bases between. The CDR3 loop is CASSFDGGYNEQFF. CDR3 nucleotides: TGTGCCAGCAGTTTTGATGGCGGATACAATGAGCAGTTCTTC.

The chain combines TRBV6-1 with TRBJ1-5; D not resolved. This CDR3 comprises 13 residues. Between the trimmed V and J ends, which lost 3 bases and 4 bases, there was a span of 7 bases. The germline CDR1 and CDR2 sequences are MNHNS and SASEGT. The CDR3 DNA reads TGTGCCAGCAGTGACCTAGGTAATCAGCCCCAGCATTTT. The encoded protein is CASSDLGNQPQHF.

The chain joins TRBV3-1 (or the pseudogene TRBV3-2) to TRBJ1-2; D unresolved. This CDR3 comprises 16 residues. V shed 4 bases and J shed 1 base, with 16 bases lying between them. CDR1 is LGHDT, CDR2 YNNKEL, per germline (reference sequence). CDR3 DNA: TGTGCCAGCAGCCCTGAGGCAGTCCAGAATAACTATGGCTACACCTTC. It yields the protein CASSPEAVQNNYGYTF.

The chain carries TRBV24-1 and TRBJ1-4; D may be TRBD1 (6 bases). Trimming removed 3 bases from V and 7 bases from J, with 14 bases in between. CDR3 length equals 15 residues. Germline V gene sequence: CDR1 KGHDR, CDR2 SFDVKD. The CDR3 loop reads CATSDGGRVGEKLFF. Written as DNA, the CDR3 is TGTGCCACCAGTGATGGGGGCAGGGTTGGTGAAAAACTGTTTTTT.

This chain links TRBV18 with TRBJ2-3; 7 bases align to TRBD1. Per germline, CDR1 KGHSH and CDR2 LQKENI. J lost 3 bases, V lost 3 bases, and 6 bases had no gene match. This CDR3 region has 15 residues. Here the CDR3 DNA reads TGTGCCAGCTCACCCGGGGACAGATTGACAGATACGCAGTATTTT. This codes for CASSPGDRLTDTQYF.

CDR3 loop: CASSLAGPTKNIQYF. CDR3 nucleotides: TGTGCCAGCAGCCTAGCGGGGCCCACCAAAAACATTCAGTACTTC. The chain carries TRBV28 and TRBJ2-4; 9 positions agree with TRBD2. Germline-derived CDR1 and CDR2 are MDHEN and SYDVKM. The CDR3 is 15 residues long. The V and J ends lost 6 bases and 2 bases, in that order; junction bases with no gene match: 5. The full variable domain, rest sourced from reference TRBV28 and TRBJ2-4, is DVKVTQSSRYLVKRTGEKVFLECVQDMDHENMFWYRQDPGLGLRLIYFSYDVKMKEKGDIPEGYSVSREKKERFSLILESASTNQTSMYLCASSLAGPTKNIQYFGAGTRLSVL.

A single count supports this clone. The CDR3 DNA reads as TGTGCCTGGACCACCGGGACAGGTTTTTTGGGCTACACCTTC. It is translated as CAWTTGTGFLGYTF. The V call is TRBV30, the J call TRBJ1-2, with 8 nucleotides matching TRBD1. This CDR3 contains 14 residues. CDR1 and CDR2 (germline): GTSNPN, SVGIG (reference sequence). Trimming cost V 4 bases and J 8 bases; bases outside gene matches: 12.

Written as DNA, the CDR3 is TGTGCCAGCAGTGAGTTCAGGGCGAATCAGCCCCAGCATTTT. Translation gives CASSEFRANQPQHF. This chain joins TRBV2 and TRBJ1-5; D might be TRBD1 (5 bases). V lost 3 bases and J lost 4, with 10 bases in between. CDR1 and CDR2 (germline): SNHLY, FYNNEI. This CDR3 has 14 residues.

The rearrangement uses TRBV19 and TRBJ2-2, with 8 bases matching TRBD1. Germline lookup yields CDR1 LNHDA and CDR2 SQIVND (reference sequence). V lost 6 bases and J lost 3; bases outside the gene matches: 6. The CDR3 length is 15 residues. The chain's CDR3 is CASSGQGVYTGELFF. The DNA of the CDR3 is TGTGCCAGTAGCGGACAGGGCGTTTACACCGGGGAGCTGTTTTTT. The whole variable domain, filled in from reference TRBV19 and TRBJ2-2, reads DGGITQSPKYLFRKEGQNVTLSCEQNLNHDAMYWYRQDPGQGLRLIYYSQIVNDFQKGDIAEGYSVSREKKESFPLTVTSAQKNPTAFYLCASSGQGVYTGELFFGEGSRLTVL.

The rearrangement links TRBV30 to TRBJ2-2; 7 bases fit TRBD2. With V trimmed by 4 bases and J by 0 bases, 5 bases remained unmatched. The CDR3 is 15 amino acids. Germline V lookup: CDR1 GTSNPN, CDR2 SVGIG (reference sequence). Here the CDR3 reads CAWNSGQANTGELFF. Here the CDR3 DNA reads TGTGCCTGGAATAGCGGGCAAGCGAACACCGGGGAGCTGTTTTTT.

This clone was counted a few times. The J gene is TRBJ2-7, the V gene TRBV19; tentative D call: TRBD1 (6 bases). Trimming cost V 6 bases and J 1 base, with 10 bases left between them. This CDR3 has 13 amino acids. Germline assignment: CDR1 LNHDA and CDR2 SQIVND (reference sequence). In DNA form, the CDR3 reads TGTGCCAGTAGCAGGGGCGATTCCTACGAGCAGTACTTC. Its translation: CASSRGDSYEQYF.

This sequence joins TRBV27 and TRBJ2-2; unclear D gene. Germline CDR1 reads MNHEY; CDR2 reads SMNVEV (reference sequence). This CDR3 comprises 15 residues. V lost 10 bases, J lost 0 bases, and 15 bases lay in between. The CDR3 region has the DNA TGTGCCACCCGCTCTGTGCAGGCGAACACCGGGGAGCTGTTTTTT. As protein: CATRSVQANTGELFF.

This chain uses TRBV3-1 (or the pseudogene TRBV3-2) with TRBJ1-1; D perhaps matches TRBD1 (6 bases). V was cut by 0 bases and J by 7 bases, with 12 bases left in between. CDR3 length equals 14 residues. In germline, CDR1 is LGHDT, CDR2 YNNKEL (reference sequence). CDR3 sequence (DNA): TGTGCCAGCAGCCAAGAAGGGGGGGCAGTTGAAGCTTTCTTT. Protein: CASSQEGGAVEAFF.

The chain employs TRBV9 and TRBJ1-2; no definite D call. Germline CDR1 and CDR2: SGDLS and YYNGEE. This CDR3 spans 15 amino acids. Trimming shortened V by 6 bases and J by 0 bases, and 15 bases separated the two germline ends. CDR3 residues: CASNKYSTSNYGYTF. The CDR3 DNA reads as TGTGCCAGCAACAAGTACAGCACCTCTAACTATGGCTACACCTTC.